This T cell receptor (beta chain) was sequenced during a study of type 1 and type 2 diabetes patients. Looking at the study overall: Donors were type 1 diabetes, type 2 diabetes, or nondiabetic controls.

CDR1 and CDR2 (germline): SNHLY, FYNNEI. The CDR3 is made up of 18 amino acids. Comment on this clonotype: The junction departs from the called germline gene at one end, perhaps through a read error.

PCR was run on genomic DNA. Amplification of the beta chain CDR3 used 30 forward and 13 reverse multiplex primers. TCRdb re-called the multiplex PCR reads through MiXCR, storing one row per CDR3 protein. The sample consists of approximately 260,000 distinct CDR3 sequences, roughly 50% of them appearing once. Each diabetic donor fulfilled classification criteria for either type 1 or type 2. The chain couples TRBV2 to TRBJ2-1, with 9 bases fitting TRBD2. This clonotype was obtained from a man younger than 35 with type 2 diabetes. Source material: peripheral blood mononuclear cells (PBMCs). The CDR3 sequence is CASSLTSGEGGSYNEQFF. CDR3 nucleotides: TGCGCCAGCTCCTTGACTAGCGGCGAGGGGGGCTCCTACAATGAGCAGTTCTTC.